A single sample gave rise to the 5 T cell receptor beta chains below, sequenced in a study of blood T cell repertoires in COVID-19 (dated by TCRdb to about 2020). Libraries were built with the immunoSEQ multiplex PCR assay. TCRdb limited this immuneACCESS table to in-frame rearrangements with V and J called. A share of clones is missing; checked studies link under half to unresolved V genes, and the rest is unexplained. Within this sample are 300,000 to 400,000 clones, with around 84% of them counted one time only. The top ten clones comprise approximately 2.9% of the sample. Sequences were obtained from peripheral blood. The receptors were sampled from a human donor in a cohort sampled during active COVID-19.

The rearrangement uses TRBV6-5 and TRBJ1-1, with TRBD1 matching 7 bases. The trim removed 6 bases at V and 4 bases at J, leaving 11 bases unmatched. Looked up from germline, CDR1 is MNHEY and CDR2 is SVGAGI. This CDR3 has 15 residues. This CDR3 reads CASSPQGQGTTEAFF. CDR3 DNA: TGTGCCAGCAGCCCACAGGGGCAGGGCACCACTGAAGCTTTCTTT.

As DNA, the CDR3 is TGTGCCTGGAGTCCCCAGGGACAGGGTACTCAGCCCCAGCATTTT. It is translated as CAWSPQGQGTQPQHF. The chain uses TRBV30 and TRBJ1-5; 9 bases map to TRBD1. V dropped 2 bases and J dropped 6; count of bases not matched to a gene: 8. The CDR3 spans 15 residues. Germline CDR1 is GTSNPN and CDR2 is SVGIG (reference sequence).

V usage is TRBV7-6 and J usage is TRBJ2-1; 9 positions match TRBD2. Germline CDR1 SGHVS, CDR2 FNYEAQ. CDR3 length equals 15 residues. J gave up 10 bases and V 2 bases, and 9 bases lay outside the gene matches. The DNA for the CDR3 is TGTGCCAGCAGCTTACGGGTAGCGGGAGAAATGGAGCAGTTCTTC. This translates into CASSLRVAGEMEQFF.

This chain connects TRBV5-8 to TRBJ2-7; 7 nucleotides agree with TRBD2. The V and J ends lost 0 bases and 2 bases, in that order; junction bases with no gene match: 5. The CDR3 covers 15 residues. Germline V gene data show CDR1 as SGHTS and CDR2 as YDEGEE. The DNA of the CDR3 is TGTGCCAGCAGCTTGGTTCTAGCGGACCCCTACGAGCAGTACTTC. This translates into CASSLVLADPYEQYF.

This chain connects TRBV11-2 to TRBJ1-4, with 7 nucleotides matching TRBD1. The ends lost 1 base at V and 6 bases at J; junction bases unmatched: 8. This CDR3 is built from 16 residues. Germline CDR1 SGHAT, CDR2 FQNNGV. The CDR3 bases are TGTGCCAGCAGCTTAGGGGCAGGGGGAGGTGATGAAAAACTGTTTTTT. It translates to CASSLGAGGGDEKLFF.